The present T cell receptor beta chain was sequenced within a study of T-cell reconstitution after alpha-beta-depleted transplantation in children. CDR3 length equals 16 residues. CDR1 and CDR2 (germline): SEHNR, FQNEAQ (reference sequence). The V gene lost 5 bases and the J gene lost 0 bases, with 14 bases spanning the gap. For TCRbeta, the library was prepared with unique molecular identifiers. In TCRdb, the PCR reads were re-called with MiXCR into one record per CDR3 protein. The sample has 200,000 to 300,000 distinct CDR3 sequences, around 13% seen once. This clonotype was counted only a few times.

J is TRBJ2-1 and V is TRBV7-9, with a possible D match to TRBD1 (6 bases). The sample consisted of PBMCs from the stem cell graft donor, taken from the stem cell graft. The TCR sequence derives from a human donor who donated a stem cell graft to a child with acute lymphoblastic leukemia. The DNA for the CDR3 is TGTGCCAGCAGCCCAGGGGTGGGGAGCTCCTACAATGAGCAGTTCTTC. It encodes CASSPGVGSSYNEQFF.